This T cell receptor (beta chain) was sequenced during a study of OX40 agonist ivuxolimab in advanced cancers. Regarding the study in general: The costimulatory receptor OX40 (CD134) was targeted by ivuxolimab, a fully human IgG2 agonistic monoclonal antibody. Intravenous ivuxolimab was administered to patients every 2 weeks at six dose levels: 0.01, 0.1, 0.3, 1.5, 3 and 10 mg/kg. Of the approximately 50 dose-escalation patients, hepatocellular carcinoma was present in about 20, melanoma in around 15, renal cell carcinoma in 9 and head and neck cancer in 9. A male proportion of around 80% and a mean age of approximately 55 years, ranging from roughly 20 to 80, were recorded for the dose-escalation cohort. Patients were allowed to have had prior anti-PD-1, anti-PD-L1 or anti-CTLA-4 therapy, and approximately 40% of the dose-escalation patients had been treated with checkpoint inhibitors. Partial responses were achieved by three dose-escalation patients, of whom one had hepatocellular carcinoma and two had cutaneous melanoma. The purpose of peripheral TCRbeta sequencing was to test whether ivuxolimab changed TCR sequence diversity and led to clonal T-cell expansion. The monotherapy dose-escalation portion (N ≈ 56 patients) of the phase I ivuxolimab trial is reported in the paper.

In regard to this clone: Which antigen it targets is not known. No qualities accompany the bases; no much larger clone lies one base away.

Genomic DNA was isolated from the sorted cells so that the TCRbeta CDR3 region could be sequenced. The immunoSEQ Assay was used for sequencing of TCRbeta CDR3 regions. TCRdb carries this immuneACCESS record with in-frame sequences only. Its versions omit some clonotypes, under half of them owing to an unresolved V gene in the studies checked, with the rest unexplained. The sample table records about 73,000 clones; more than 80% of these occur just once. The top ten constitute approximately 9.9% of the sample. V is cut by 4 bases and J by 4 bases, and the space between the germline ends is 11 bases. The CDR3 runs 13 residues from the cysteine to the phenylalanine. Of all the DNA, just the CDR3 is kept, 39 bases in frame from base 1. CDR1 and CDR2 are read off the germline V gene as SGDLS and YYNGEE. Patients with a history of autoimmune disease or receiving systemic immunosuppression were excluded from the trial. In every dose cohort, peripheral blood was drawn for TCR sequencing at baseline, cycle 4 day 1, and cycle 7 day 1. The samples were taken from a phase I, first-in-human, multicenter, open-label dose-escalation trial of ivuxolimab. Adults with locally advanced or metastatic melanoma, renal cell, hepatocellular, or head and neck squamous cell carcinoma were enrolled in the trial. Before TCR sequencing, CD4+ T cells and CD8+ T cells were sorted from peripheral blood as separate populations.

The full study reports these points: At doses of 0.1 to 3.0 mg/kg, clonal expansion of both CD4+ and CD8+ T cells in blood was seen between baseline and week 6. Low levels of normalized T-cell clonal expansion were also seen in some patients who did not respond. In the 0.1-3.0 mg/kg groups, partial responders were among the patients with the lowest normalized peripheral clonal expansion, particularly in CD8+ T cells. After ivuxolimab, CD8+ T cells had more expanded clones than CD4+ T cells on average. The antigen specificity of the clonally expanded peripheral T cells was not determined.

The sample here was CD4+ or CD8+ T cells sorted from blood, taken in a trial of the OX40 agonist ivuxolimab. This chain is built from TRBV9 and TRBJ1-1, with a weak D call of TRBD1 (5 bases match). This receptor was obtained from an adult with an advanced solid tumor such as melanoma, head and neck, liver or kidney cancer. The DNA sequence is TGTGCCAGCAGCTCCCAGGGCGGCACTGAAGCTTTCTTT. Translated, this gives CASSSQGGTEAFF.